These T cell receptor beta chains were read from a single sample in a study of T cells in Graves' hyperthyroidism and ophthalmopathy. TCRdb processed the multiplex PCR reads anew with MiXCR; each CDR3 protein has one entry. The sample shows fewer than 700,000 distinct CDR3 sequences, around 15% of them seen only once. What was sequenced was blood. These receptors were collected from a woman aged 30 to 39 with Graves' hyperthyroidism. Both conserved end residues are part of each CDR3. The D gene is left open where the match is weak. Clone size is shown for a subset of rows, as once, few, many or a class of expanded clone.

NA	TRBV4-2	NA	TRBJ1-4	CASSQVIEKLFF	TGTGCCAGCAGCCAAGTAATTGAAAAACTGTTTTTT
TRBD2	TRBV6-5	many	TRBJ2-5	CASSYGTTQETQYF	TGTGCCAGCAGTTACGGGACTACACAAGAGACCCAGTACTTC
TRBD1	TRBV27	few	TRBJ1-1	CASSTRDRAPEAFF	TGTGCCAGCAGTACCAGGGACAGGGCGCCCGAAGCTTTCTTT
NA	TRBV28	NA	TRBJ1-3	CASSFIGNTIYF	TGTGCCAGCAGTTTCATTGGAAACACCATATATTTT
NA	TRBV6-1	many	TRBJ1-4	CASSPPPGARPYEEKLFF	TGTGCCAGCAGTCCCCCCCCGGGGGCGCGTCCTTACGAGGAAAAACTGTTTTTT
NA	TRBV2	many	TRBJ2-1	CASSGDPTTNEQFF	TGTGCCAGCAGTGGGGACCCTACTACCAATGAGCAGTTCTTC
NA	TRBV19	few	TRBJ2-2	CASRRSTGELFF	TGTGCCAGTAGAAGAAGCACCGGGGAGCTGTTTTTT
TRBD2	TRBV5-6	few	TRBJ2-2	CASSLKIAGPTGELFF	TGTGCCAGCAGCTTGAAGATAGCGGGACCCACCGGGGAGCTGTTTTTT
NA	TRBV11-3	many	TRBJ1-2	CASSIGRFNYGYTF	TGTGCCAGCTCCATCGGACGGTTTAACTATGGCTACACCTTC
TRBD1	TRBV4-3	NA	TRBJ1-5	CASSRGQGQQPQHF	TGCGCCAGCAGCCGGGGACAGGGGCAACAGCCCCAGCATTTT
TRBD1	TRBV4-1	NA	TRBJ1-6	CASSQDQGGRQGAYNSPLHF	TGCGCCAGCAGCCAAGATCAGGGCGGCAGACAGGGAGCGTATAATTCACCCCTCCACTTT
NA	TRBV10-3	few	TRBJ2-7	CATWGGSSSYEQYF	TGTGCCACCTGGGGGGGCTCCAGCTCCTACGAGCAGTACTTC
TRBD2	TRBV4-3	few	TRBJ2-1	CASSQGRTSGSEQFF	TGCGCCAGCAGCCAAGGCCGGACTAGCGGGAGTGAGCAGTTCTTC
TRBD2	TRBV29-1	NA	TRBJ2-1	CSVDRTSGINEQFF	TGCAGCGTTGACAGGACTAGCGGAATCAATGAGCAGTTCTTC
NA	TRBV3-1	few	TRBJ2-7	CASSQDVQPYEQYF	TGTGCCAGCAGCCAAGATGTGCAGCCCTACGAGCAGTACTTC
TRBD1	TRBV27	few	TRBJ2-2	CASSDRDSPGELFF	TGTGCCAGCAGCGATAGGGACAGCCCAGGGGAGCTGTTTTTT
TRBD2	TRBV28	many	TRBJ2-7	CASRLRLAGGEQYF	TGTGCCAGCAGACTAAGACTAGCGGGAGGCGAGCAGTACTTC
NA	TRBV7-3	many	TRBJ2-7	CASSPGPGQNYEQYF	TGTGCCAGCAGCCCAGGACCAGGACAGAACTACGAGCAGTACTTC
TRBD2	TRBV7-6	many	TRBJ2-5	CASSLTSGRGETQYF	TGTGCCAGCAGCCTCACTAGCGGGAGGGGTGAGACCCAGTACTTC
TRBD2	TRBV24-1	few	TRBJ2-2	CATSDEEVGLAGVTGELFF	TGTGCCACCAGTGACGAGGAGGTGGGTCTAGCGGGAGTCACCGGGGAGCTGTTTTTT
TRBD1	TRBV6-1	many	TRBJ1-2	CASSAGQTNYGYTF	TGTGCCAGCAGTGCGGGACAGACTAACTATGGCTACACCTTC
TRBD1	TRBV6-2/TRBV6-3	many	TRBJ2-7	CASGPGTGEQYF	TGTGCCAGCGGTCCCGGGACAGGGGAGCAGTACTTC
NA	TRBV12-3/TRBV12-4	many	TRBJ2-3	CASGRTLRTSTDTQYF	TGTGCCAGCGGCCGGACATTAAGAACTAGCACAGATACGCAGTATTTT
TRBD2	TRBV2	NA	TRBJ2-1	CASSGLAGSEQFF	TGTGCCAGCAGTGGACTAGCGGGAAGTGAGCAGTTCTTC
TRBD1	TRBV20-1	few	TRBJ2-7	CSARDLGTGHYEQYF	TGCAGTGCTAGAGATTTGGGGACAGGCCACTACGAGCAGTACTTC
NA	TRBV19	few	TRBJ2-5	CASSTPGIGETQYF	TGTGCCAGTAGTACCCCCGGAATAGGGGAGACCCAGTACTTC
TRBD2	TRBV12-3/TRBV12-4	NA	TRBJ2-2	CASSSLWGSGRAWTGELFF	TGTGCCAGCAGTTCCCTTTGGGGTAGCGGGAGGGCCTGGACCGGGGAGCTGTTTTTT
TRBD1	TRBV20-1	NA	TRBJ2-2	CSAPSRDRPGELFF	TGCAGTGCTCCGTCCCGGGACAGGCCCGGGGAGCTGTTTTTT
NA	TRBV6-1	many	TRBJ1-2	CASSRSATDNGYTF	TGTGCCAGCAGTCGCTCTGCCACCGACAATGGCTACACCTTC
NA	TRBV20-1	many	TRBJ1-1	CSAIGTANTEAFF	TGCAGTGCTATTGGGACGGCAAACACTGAAGCTTTCTTT
NA	TRBV5-1	NA	TRBJ2-1	CASSDQASYNEQFF	TGCGCCAGTTCAGACCAGGCTTCCTACAATGAGCAGTTCTTC
NA	TRBV7-2	many	TRBJ2-7	CASSLKDGSYEQYF	TGTGCCAGCAGCTTAAAGGACGGTTCCTACGAGCAGTACTTC
NA	TRBV6-5	NA	TRBJ1-5	CASSYSSGVGNQPQHF	TGTGCCAGCAGTTACTCATCAGGGGTCGGGAATCAGCCCCAGCATTTT
TRBD2	TRBV11-3	NA	TRBJ2-5	CASSLVLAGMGSQYF	TGTGCCAGCAGCTTAGTCCTAGCGGGAATGGGGTCCCAGTACTTC
TRBD1	TRBV10-3	many	TRBJ1-2	CAISESGQGAYGYTF	TGTGCCATCAGTGAGTCTGGGCAGGGGGCCTATGGCTACACCTTC
TRBD2	TRBV5-1	few	TRBJ2-1	CASSSRTGLAGGRYNEQFF	TGCGCCAGCAGCTCCAGGACGGGACTAGCGGGGGGAAGGTACAATGAGCAGTTCTTC
NA	TRBV6-1	many	TRBJ2-3	CASSDTWGTDTQYF	TGTGCCAGCAGTGATACATGGGGGACAGATACGCAGTATTTT
TRBD2	TRBV4-3	NA	TRBJ2-1	CASSLQLAGGPRVNEQFF	TGCGCCAGCAGCCTTCAACTAGCGGGAGGGCCTAGGGTAAATGAGCAGTTCTTC
NA	TRBV5-6	few	TRBJ2-6	CASSLSPGSGANVLTF	TGTGCCAGCAGCCTTTCTCCCGGCTCTGGGGCCAACGTCCTGACTTTC
NA	TRBV27	many	TRBJ1-6	CASSFGQGLLYSPLHF	TGTGCCAGCAGTTTTGGTCAGGGGTTACTTTATTCACCCCTCCACTTT